The clone carrying this T cell receptor (beta chain) was seen only once. The sample holds other DNA sequences that translate to the same CDR3. Source study methods: Cell counts per sample came from amplifying reference gene primers. Generated by immunoSEQ multiplex PCR, the TCRdb table keeps only in-frame clones and is missing some. The DNA gave D and trimming, while V, J and clone size come from that table. The repertoire has 25,000 to 40,000 clones, 65% to 90% of them found once; the top ten carry approximately 16%. The sample originates from a study of blood T cell repertoires in COVID-19. In the study overall: The origin of the acute and convalescent COVID-19 samples was the United States, Italy and Spain. T cells, B-cell-depleted T cells, or PBMCs provided the cDNA or gDNA that served as material.

The sequenced sample consisted of peripheral blood. The clonotype was recovered from a woman between 55 and 75 years old with active COVID-19.

For the CDR3, the DNA is TGTGCCAGCAGTGAAGCGGGGGGGGGTCAGCCCCAGCATTTT. Translation: CASSEAGGGQPQHF. The chain is built from TRBV2 and TRBJ1-5; TRBD1 is a possible D gene (5 bases). Per germline, CDR1 SNHLY and CDR2 FYNNEI. This CDR3 contains 14 residues. The V and J ends lost 0 bases and 6 bases respectively, with 9 bases between them.